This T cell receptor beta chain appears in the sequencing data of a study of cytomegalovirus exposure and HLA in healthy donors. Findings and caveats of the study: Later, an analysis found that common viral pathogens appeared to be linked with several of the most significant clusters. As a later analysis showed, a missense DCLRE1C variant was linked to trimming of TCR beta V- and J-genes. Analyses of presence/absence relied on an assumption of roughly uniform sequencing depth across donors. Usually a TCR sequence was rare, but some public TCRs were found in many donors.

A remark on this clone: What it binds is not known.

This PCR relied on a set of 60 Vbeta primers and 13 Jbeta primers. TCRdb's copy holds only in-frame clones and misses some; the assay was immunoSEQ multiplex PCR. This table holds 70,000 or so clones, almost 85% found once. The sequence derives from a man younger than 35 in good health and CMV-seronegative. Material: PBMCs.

This chain's CDR3 is CASSLSAGTMHTIYF. CDR3 coding DNA: TGTGCCAGCAGCTTGTCGGCAGGGACTATGCACACCATATATTTT. This chain joins TRBV5-8 and TRBJ1-3; D is possibly TRBD1 (5 bases). The CDR3 is 15 residues long. Germline V gene data show CDR1 as SGHTS and CDR2 as YDEGEE. With 1 base removed from V and 8 bases from J, the gap between germline ends came to 16 bases.